The 16 T cell receptor beta chains reported below all come from one sample, sequenced in a study of T cell responses to AZD1222 COVID-19 vaccine. Repertoires were generated with immunoSEQ multiplex PCR, while TCRdb's copy carries only in-frame clones and drops some. The sample includes some 130,000 clones, about four fifths of them seen just once. Sequencing was performed on peripheral blood, taken on day 0 of AZD1222 vaccination. Receptors were obtained from an adult in good health.

This chain links TRBV19 with TRBJ2-3, with 10 positions matching TRBD2. Germline CDR1 LNHDA, CDR2 SQIVND (reference sequence). V lost 3 bases, J lost 4 bases, and 13 bases stayed unmatched. This CDR3 is 18 amino acids long. CDR3 sequence: CASSIVSGGAGLADTQYF. CDR3 nucleotides: TGTGCCAGTAGTATCGTGAGCGGGGGGGCCGGATTGGCAGATACGCAGTATTTT.

The V gene is TRBV28, the J gene TRBJ1-5; perhaps TRBD1 as D (6 bases). Germline values: CDR1 MDHEN, CDR2 SYDVKM. Trimming left V 7 bases short and J 5 bases short, with 18 bases between. The CDR3 spans 15 residues. The CDR3, as DNA: TGTGCCAGCACCCTAGGGACAAAATCCCATCAGCCCCAGCATTTT. Amino acid sequence: CASTLGTKSHQPQHF.

The chain joins TRBV5-1 to TRBJ2-2; a weak D match, TRBD2 (6 bases). The germline V and J ends were trimmed by 3 bases and 6 bases, with 15 bases remaining between them. The CDR3 is 15 residues long. CDR1 SGHRS and CDR2 YFSETQ come from the germline V gene. The chain's CDR3 is CASSSTWWGAGELFF. CDR3 nucleotide sequence: TGCGCCAGCAGCTCCACTTGGTGGGGGGCCGGGGAGCTGTTTTTT.

This chain joins TRBV7-9 and TRBJ1-2; D call uncertain. Germline values: CDR1 SEHNR, CDR2 FQNEAQ (reference sequence). The CDR3 length is 14 residues. V was cut by 1 base and J by 2 bases, with 8 bases left in between. CDR3 residues: CASSLETANYGYTF. The CDR3 DNA follows: TGTGCCAGCAGCTTAGAGACCGCCAACTATGGCTACACCTTC.

The chain couples TRBV5-8 to TRBJ1-1; D may be TRBD1 (5 bases). This CDR3 is built from 14 residues. Germline V lookup: CDR1 SGHTS, CDR2 YDEGEE. V lost 2 bases, J lost 3 bases, and 11 bases lay in between. CDR3 protein: CASSFKGPYTEAFF. CDR3 coding DNA: TGTGCCAGCAGCTTTAAGGGGCCATACACTGAAGCTTTCTTT.

This chain connects TRBV27 to TRBJ1-1; D ambiguous. In germline, CDR1 is MNHEY, CDR2 SMNVEV (reference sequence). The length of the CDR3 is 11 residues. Trimming removed 7 bases at V and 0 bases at J, with 3 bases between. Here the CDR3 reads CASIVNTEAFF. The CDR3 DNA is TGTGCCAGCATCGTGAACACTGAAGCTTTCTTT.

This clone was detected once. This chain connects TRBV7-9 to TRBJ1-2, with D possibly being TRBD1 (5 bases). The CDR3 loop spans 13 amino acids. V lost 5 bases and J 6 bases, leaving 13 bases between the germline ends. The germline V gene has CDR1 SEHNR and CDR2 FQNEAQ (reference sequence). CDR3 in DNA: TGTGCCAGCAGCCATGAGGCGGGGGATGGCTACACCTTC. Translating it yields CASSHEAGDGYTF.

The chain recombines TRBV14 with TRBJ2-3, with a weak D call TRBD1 (7 bases). CDR1 SGHDN and CDR2 FVKESK come from the germline V gene. Trimming took 1 base from V and 3 from J, leaving 14 bases between them. The CDR3 sequence is 16 residues long. The CDR3 sequence: CASSQGTQGRTDTQYF. As DNA, the CDR3 is TGTGCCAGCAGCCAAGGAACACAGGGGAGGACAGATACGCAGTATTTT.

The sample holds one count of this clone. The chain employs TRBV19 and TRBJ1-4, with 8 bases that match TRBD1. Per the germline V gene, CDR1 is LNHDA and CDR2 is SQIVND (reference sequence). The CDR3 sequence is 16 residues long. With 6 bases clipped from V and 6 bases from J, the junction kept 12 bases outside the gene matches. The CDR3 DNA sequence: TGTGCCAGTAGAGGCTTCCGGGACAGGTCTTATGAAAAACTGTTTTTT. Protein: CASRGFRDRSYEKLFF.

The chain uses TRBV19 and TRBJ1-2; 10 bases match TRBD1. Losses at the gene ends were 10 bases for V and 4 bases for J; bases not matched to a gene: 12. The V gene's germline CDR1 is LNHDA and CDR2 SQIVND (reference sequence). The CDR3 is 15 amino acids. CDR3 protein: CATLTGGLGAYGYTF. As DNA, the CDR3 is TGTGCCACCTTGACAGGGGGCCTCGGTGCCTATGGCTACACCTTC.

This sequence joins TRBV6-5 and TRBJ1-1; a possible D gene is TRBD1 (6 bases). V lost 4 bases to trimming and J lost 0 bases, with 12 bases between them. CDR3 length: 15 amino acids. Germline CDR1 and CDR2: MNHEY and SVGAGI. This chain's CDR3 is CASSFHRDLNTEAFF. For the CDR3, the DNA is TGTGCCAGCAGTTTCCACAGGGATTTGAACACTGAAGCTTTCTTT.

The sample holds a few counts of this clone. The chain links TRBV6-1 to TRBJ1-6; a weak D match, TRBD1 (5 bases). Trimming pared 3 bases from V and 5 bases from J, leaving 5 bases between. Germline CDR1 MNHNS, CDR2 SASEGT. This CDR3 has 13 amino acids. CDR3: CASSDRDNSPLHF. CDR3 DNA sequence: TGTGCCAGCAGTGACAGGGATAATTCACCCCTCCACTTT.

This clone was counted a single time. The V and J genes are TRBV5-6 and TRBJ2-4; TRBD2 aligns across 8 bases. Germline V CDR1 and CDR2: SGHDT, YYEEEE. The CDR3 consists of 16 residues. Trimming cost V 1 base and J 6 bases; bases outside gene matches: 9. In nucleotides, the CDR3 is TGTGCCAGCAGCTTGCCGGGAGGGACCCGGGGAAACATTCAGTACTTC. This translates into CASSLPGGTRGNIQYF.

J is TRBJ2-1 and V is TRBV10-3, with 9 positions matching TRBD1. Trimming at V came to 10 bases and at J to 7 bases, leaving 8 bases not matched to a gene. CDR1 and CDR2 from the germline V gene are ENHRY and SYGVKD. The CDR3 has 13 amino acids. CDR3 sequence (DNA): TGTGCCACCACCGGGGACAGGGAAAATGAGCAGTTCTTC. Translation: CATTGDRENEQFF.

The gene calls are TRBV30 and TRBJ2-7; D possibly corresponds to TRBD1 (6 bases). CDR1 is GTSNPN and CDR2 is SVGIG in the germline V gene (reference sequence). The V end lost 2 bases, the J end lost 7 bases, and 12 bases lay between the germline ends. CDR3 length: 12 residues. CDR3 amino acids: CAWSPGEREQYF. CDR3 nucleotide sequence: TGTGCCTGGAGTCCAGGGGAAAGAGAGCAGTACTTC.

This clone has a single count. The chain combines TRBV4-1 with TRBJ1-4; a possible D gene is TRBD1 (5 bases). Germline-derived CDR1 and CDR2 are MGHRA and YSYEKL. The V gene lost 4 bases and the J gene lost 7 bases, with 10 bases spanning the gap. The CDR3 sequence is 13 residues long. The CDR3, as DNA: TGCGCCAGCAGCCTGGGGGGAGGTGAAAAACTGTTTTTT. Protein product: CASSLGGGEKLFF.